This T cell receptor beta chain stems from a study of blood T cell repertoires in COVID-19. Study overall: The study drew acute and convalescent COVID-19 samples from the United States, Italy and Spain. From T cells, B-cell-depleted T cells, or PBMCs came the material, which was cDNA or gDNA.

This CDR3 comprises 14 residues. Germline V gene lookup returns CDR1 SGHRS and CDR2 YFSETQ. The V and J ends lost 4 bases and 7 bases respectively, with 17 bases between them. As handled by the study authors: Amplifying reference gene primers gave estimates of nucleated cell counts. Measured with immunoSEQ multiplex PCR; TCRdb has only the in-frame clones, and not every one. That table gives V, J and clone size, and the DNA gave D and trimming. The sample has fewer than 150,000 clones, approximately 84% seen once. The source material was peripheral blood. The receptor was derived from a human donor in a cohort sampled during active COVID-19. The rearrangement joins TRBV5-1 to TRBJ1-2, with D possibly matching TRBD1 (6 bases). CDR3 coding DNA: TGCGCCAGCAGCCAAGTCAGGGGACGGCGTGGCTACACCTTC. This sequence encodes CASSQVRGRRGYTF. The full variable domain, completed using reference TRBV5-1 and TRBJ1-2, is KAGVTQTPRYLIKTRGQQVTLSCSPISGHRSVSWYQQTPGQGLQFLFEYFSETQRNKGNFPGRFSGRQFSNSRSEMNVSTLELGDSALYLCASSQVRGRRGYTFGSGTRLTVV.